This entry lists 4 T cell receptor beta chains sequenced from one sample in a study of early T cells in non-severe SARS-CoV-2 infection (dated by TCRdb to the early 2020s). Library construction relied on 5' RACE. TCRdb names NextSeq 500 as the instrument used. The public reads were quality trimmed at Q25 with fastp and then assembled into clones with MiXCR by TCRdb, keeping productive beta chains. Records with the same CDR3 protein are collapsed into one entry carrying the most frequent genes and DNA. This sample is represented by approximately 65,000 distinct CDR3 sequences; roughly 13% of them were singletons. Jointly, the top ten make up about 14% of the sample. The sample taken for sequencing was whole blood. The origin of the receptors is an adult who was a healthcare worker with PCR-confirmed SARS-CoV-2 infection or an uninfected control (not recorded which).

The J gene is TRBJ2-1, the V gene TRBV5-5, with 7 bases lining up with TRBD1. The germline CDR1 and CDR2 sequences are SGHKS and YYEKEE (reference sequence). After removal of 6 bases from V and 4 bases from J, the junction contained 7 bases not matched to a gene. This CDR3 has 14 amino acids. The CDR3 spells CASNPGQIYNEQFF. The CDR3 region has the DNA TGTGCCAGCAACCCGGGACAGATTTACAATGAGCAGTTCTTC.

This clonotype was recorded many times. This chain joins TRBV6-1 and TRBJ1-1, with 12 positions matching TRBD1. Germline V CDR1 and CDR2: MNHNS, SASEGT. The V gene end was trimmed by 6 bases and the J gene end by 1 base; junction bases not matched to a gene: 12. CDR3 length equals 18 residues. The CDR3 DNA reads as TGTGCCAGCAGCCCGGGACAGGGGGCCGTTTTGGGGAACACTGAAGCTTTCTTT. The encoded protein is CASSPGQGAVLGNTEAFF.

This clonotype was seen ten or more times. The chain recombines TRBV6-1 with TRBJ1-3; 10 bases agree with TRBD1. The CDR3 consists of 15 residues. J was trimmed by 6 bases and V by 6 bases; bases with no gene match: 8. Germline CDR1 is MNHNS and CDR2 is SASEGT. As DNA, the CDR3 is TGTGCCAGCAGGGACGACAGGGGGCCTGAAAACACCATATATTTT. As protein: CASRDDRGPENTIYF.

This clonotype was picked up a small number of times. The CDR3, as DNA: TGTGCCAGCAGTATCGGACTAGCACTAGCCAAAAACATTCAGTACTTC. It yields the protein CASSIGLALAKNIQYF. V usage is TRBV12-3 or TRBV12-4 and J usage is TRBJ2-4, with TRBD2 matching over 8 bases. V trimming: 5 bases; J trimming: 0 bases; junction bases outside the gene matches: 6. The CDR3 sequence is 16 residues long.